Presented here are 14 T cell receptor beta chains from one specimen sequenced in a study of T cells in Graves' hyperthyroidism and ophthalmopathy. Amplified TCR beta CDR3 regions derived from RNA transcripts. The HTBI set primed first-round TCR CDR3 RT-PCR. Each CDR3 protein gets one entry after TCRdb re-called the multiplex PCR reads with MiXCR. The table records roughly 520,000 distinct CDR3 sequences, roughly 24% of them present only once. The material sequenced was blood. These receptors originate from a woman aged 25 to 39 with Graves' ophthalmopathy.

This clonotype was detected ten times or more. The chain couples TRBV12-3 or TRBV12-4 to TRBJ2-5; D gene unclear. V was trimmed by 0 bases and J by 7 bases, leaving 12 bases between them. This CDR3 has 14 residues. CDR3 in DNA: TGTGCCAGCAGTTTAGCGCATGTATTGGGGACCCAGTACTTC. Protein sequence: CASSLAHVLGTQYF.

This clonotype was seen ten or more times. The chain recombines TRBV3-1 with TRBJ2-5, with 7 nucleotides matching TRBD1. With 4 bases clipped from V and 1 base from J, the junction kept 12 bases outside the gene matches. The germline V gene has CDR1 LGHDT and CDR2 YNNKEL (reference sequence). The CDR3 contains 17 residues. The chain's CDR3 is CASSLVAWDSTQETQYF. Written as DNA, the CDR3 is TGTGCCAGCAGCCTCGTCGCTTGGGACAGTACCCAAGAGACCCAGTACTTC.

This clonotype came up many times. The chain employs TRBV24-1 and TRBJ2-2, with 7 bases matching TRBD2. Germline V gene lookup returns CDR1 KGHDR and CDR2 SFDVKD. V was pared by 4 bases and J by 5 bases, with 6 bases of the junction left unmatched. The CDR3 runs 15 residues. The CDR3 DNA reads TGTGCCACCAGTGAGGGAGGGCTTCGGACCGGGGAGCTGTTTTTT. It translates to CATSEGGLRTGELFF.

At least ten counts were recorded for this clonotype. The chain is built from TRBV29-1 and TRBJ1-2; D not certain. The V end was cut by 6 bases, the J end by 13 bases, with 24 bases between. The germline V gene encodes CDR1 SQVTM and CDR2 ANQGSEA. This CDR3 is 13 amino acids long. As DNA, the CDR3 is TGCAGCGTCGCATCCGGACCCCCTTTCGAGGCCACCTTC. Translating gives CSVASGPPFEATF.

The CDR3 loop reads CAVAEGDAEAFF. CDR3 nucleotide sequence: TGTGCCGTCGCAGAGGGGGACGCTGAAGCTTTCTTT. The chain employs TRBV10-3 and TRBJ1-1; D may be TRBD1 (6 bases). CDR3 size: 12 residues. The germline V gene has CDR1 ENHRY and CDR2 SYGVKD. Trimming took 11 bases from V and 6 from J, leaving 16 bases between them.

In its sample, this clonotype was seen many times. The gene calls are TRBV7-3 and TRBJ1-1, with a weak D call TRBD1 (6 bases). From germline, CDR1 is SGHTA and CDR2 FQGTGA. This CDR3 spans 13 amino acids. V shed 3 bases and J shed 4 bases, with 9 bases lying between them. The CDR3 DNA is TGTGCCAGCAGCTTTACAGGGACCACTGAAGCTTTCTTT. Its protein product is CASSFTGTTEAFF.

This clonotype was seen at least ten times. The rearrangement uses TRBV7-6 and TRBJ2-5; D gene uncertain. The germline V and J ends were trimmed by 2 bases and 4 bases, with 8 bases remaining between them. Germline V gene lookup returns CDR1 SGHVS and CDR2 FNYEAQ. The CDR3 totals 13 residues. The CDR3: CASSLSPIETQYF. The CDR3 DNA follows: TGTGCCAGCAGCTTATCCCCGATAGAGACCCAGTACTTC.

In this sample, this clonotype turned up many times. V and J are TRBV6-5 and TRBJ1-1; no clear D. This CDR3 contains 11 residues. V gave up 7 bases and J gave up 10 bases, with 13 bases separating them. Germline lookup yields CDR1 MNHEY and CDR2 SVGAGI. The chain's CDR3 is CASTSGFGAFF. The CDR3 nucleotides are TGTGCCAGCACCTCGGGGTTCGGAGCTTTCTTT.

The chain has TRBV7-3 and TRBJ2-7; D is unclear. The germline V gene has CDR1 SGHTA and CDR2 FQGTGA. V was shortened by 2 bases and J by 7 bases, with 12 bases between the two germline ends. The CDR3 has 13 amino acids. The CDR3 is CASSLVSLGEQYF. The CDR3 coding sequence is TGTGCCAGCAGCTTAGTTAGTCTGGGTGAGCAGTACTTC.

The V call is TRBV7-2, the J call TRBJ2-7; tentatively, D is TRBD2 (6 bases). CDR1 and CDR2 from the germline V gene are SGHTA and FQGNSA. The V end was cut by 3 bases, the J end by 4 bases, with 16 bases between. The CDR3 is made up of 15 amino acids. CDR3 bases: TGTGCCAGCAGCTTGGTGGGTTGGGACTCTTACGAGCAGTACTTC. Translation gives CASSLVGWDSYEQYF.

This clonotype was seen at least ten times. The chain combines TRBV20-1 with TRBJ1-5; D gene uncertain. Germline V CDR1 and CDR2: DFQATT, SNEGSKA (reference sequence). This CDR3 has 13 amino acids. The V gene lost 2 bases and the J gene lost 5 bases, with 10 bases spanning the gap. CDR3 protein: CSARSSGDQPQHF. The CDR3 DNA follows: TGCAGTGCTAGATCCTCGGGAGATCAGCCCCAGCATTTT.

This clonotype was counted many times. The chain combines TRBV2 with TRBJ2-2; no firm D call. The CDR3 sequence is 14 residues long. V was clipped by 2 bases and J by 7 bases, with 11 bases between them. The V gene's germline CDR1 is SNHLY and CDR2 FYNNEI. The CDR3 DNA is TGTGCCAGCAGTGAAAGGCACTCAATCGGGGAGCTGTTTTTT. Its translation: CASSERHSIGELFF.

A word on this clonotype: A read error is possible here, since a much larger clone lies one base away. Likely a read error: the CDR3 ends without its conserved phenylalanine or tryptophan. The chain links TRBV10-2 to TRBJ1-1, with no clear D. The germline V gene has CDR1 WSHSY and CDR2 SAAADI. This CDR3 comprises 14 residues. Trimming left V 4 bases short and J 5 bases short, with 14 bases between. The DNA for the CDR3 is TGCGCCAGCAGTGGAGGGAAGGGCCGGACTGAAGCTTTCTAT. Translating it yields CASSGGKGRTEAFY.

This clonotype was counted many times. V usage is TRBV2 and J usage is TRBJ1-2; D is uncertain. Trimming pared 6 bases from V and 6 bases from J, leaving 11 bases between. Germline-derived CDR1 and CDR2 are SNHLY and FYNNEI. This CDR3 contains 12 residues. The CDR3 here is CASRQFYHGYTF. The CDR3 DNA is TGTGCCAGCAGACAGTTTTACCATGGCTACACCTTC.